Listed below are T cell receptor beta chains from one sample, sequenced in a study of blood T cell repertoires in COVID-19. Data came from immunoSEQ multiplex PCR; TCRdb stores just in-frame clones and leaves some out. Among around 400,000 clones listed, around 87% were seen once. Sequencing was performed on peripheral blood. These receptors originate from a woman aged 60-75 years with COVID-19, enrolled during active disease. Each CDR3 is given with its conserved first and last residue. The D gene is left open where the match is weak. Size tells how often a clone was seen (once, few, many) or the class of an expanded clone, and some rows leave it out.

d_gene	abundance	v_gene	j_gene	CDR3aa	CDR3nt
TRBD2	few	TRBV6-5	TRBJ2-5	CASSNLGGGETQYF	TGTGCCAGCAGTAATCTCGGGGGGGGAGAGACCCAGTACTTC
TRBD2	NA	TRBV5-1	TRBJ2-4	CASSLSGVAKNIQYF	TGCGCCAGCAGCTTGAGCGGGGTAGCCAAAAACATTCAGTACTTC
TRBD1	NA	TRBV30	TRBJ1-2	CAWSGQAWYGYTF	TGTGCCTGGAGCGGACAGGCCTGGTATGGCTACACCTTC
TRBD2	NA	TRBV5-1	TRBJ2-7	CASSLAMGLGPEQYF	TGCGCCAGCAGCTTGGCCATGGGACTAGGACCCGAGCAGTACTTC
NA	once	TRBV7-9	TRBJ1-2	CASSPYSYNYGYTF	TGTGCCAGCAGCCCATACAGCTATAACTATGGCTACACCTTC
NA	NA	TRBV5-1	TRBJ2-1	CASKLRADRFNEQFF	TGCGCCAGCAAATTGAGGGCCGATAGGTTTAATGAGCAGTTCTTC
NA	NA	TRBV12-1	TRBJ1-2	CASSFAHLIPNYYGYTF	TGTGCCAGCAGCTTTGCTCACCTCATCCCAAACTATTATGGCTACACCTTC
TRBD2	NA	TRBV7-2	TRBJ2-5	CASSLRAGGIETQYF	TGTGCCAGCAGCTTAAGGGCGGGGGGGATAGAGACCCAGTACTTC
NA	NA	TRBV28	TRBJ2-3	CASRPGGTDTQYF	TGTGCCAGCCGTCCAGGGGGCACAGATACGCAGTATTTT
NA	NA	TRBV5-3	TRBJ2-1	CARSGSRDCNYNEQFF	TGTGCCAGAAGCGGGAGCCGGGACTGTAACTACAATGAGCAGTTCTTC
NA	NA	TRBV7-3	TRBJ1-3	CASSLEGRPGNTIYF	TGTGCCAGCAGCTTAGAAGGCAGGCCTGGAAACACCATATATTTT
NA	NA	TRBV6-5	TRBJ1-2	CASSKGSRYGYTF	TGTGCCAGCAGCAAAGGGAGCCGCTATGGCTACACCTTC
TRBD1	few	TRBV29-1	TRBJ1-2	CSVGTGGNYGYTF	TGCAGCGTCGGGACAGGGGGCAACTATGGCTACACCTTC
NA	NA	TRBV13	TRBJ1-6	CASSLRNKGGNSPLHF	TGTGCCAGCAGCTTAAGGAATAAAGGGGGTAATTCACCCCTCCACTTT
NA	NA	TRBV11-2	TRBJ2-2	CASSRGPTAGVDGELFF	TGTGCCAGCAGCCGAGGCCCCACAGCAGGGGTGGACGGGGAGCTGTTTTTT
NA	NA	TRBV6-2/TRBV6-3	TRBJ1-1	CASSSAGRNTEAFF	TGTGCCAGCAGTTCCGCGGGTAGAAACACTGAAGCTTTCTTT
NA	NA	TRBV3-1/TRBV3-2	TRBJ1-3	CASSQVIGFHTIYF	TGTGCCAGCAGCCAAGTAATTGGCTTCCACACCATATATTTT
NA	NA	TRBV18	TRBJ2-2	CASSPLREHTGELFF	TGTGCCAGCTCACCACTCCGGGAACACACCGGGGAGCTGTTTTTT
TRBD1	NA	TRBV27	TRBJ1-2	CASYDRAGYGYTF	TGTGCCAGCTATGACAGGGCAGGCTATGGCTACACCTTC
TRBD1	NA	TRBV10-3	TRBJ1-1	CATTPGQLGMNTEAFF	TGTGCCACAACACCGGGACAGTTAGGCATGAACACTGAAGCTTTCTTT
NA	NA	TRBV19	TRBJ1-1	CASRAGGLNTEAFF	TGTGCCAGCAGGGCCGGGGGGCTAAACACTGAAGCTTTCTTT
NA	once	TRBV14	TRBJ1-2	CASSQWRTAYGYTF	TGTGCCAGCAGCCAATGGCGGACAGCGTATGGCTACACCTTC
NA	NA	TRBV4-1	TRBJ1-2	CASSQPTAQRYGYTF	TGCGCCAGCAGCCAACCAACAGCTCAACGGTATGGCTACACCTTC
TRBD1	NA	TRBV5-1	TRBJ1-3	CASSDGQGNTIYF	TGCGCCAGCAGCGACGGACAGGGTAACACCATATATTTT
TRBD1	NA	TRBV29-1	TRBJ1-4	CSALDRATNEKLFF	TGCAGCGCTTTGGACAGGGCAACTAATGAAAAACTGTTTTTT
NA	once	TRBV7-2	TRBJ2-1	CASSFYPITGGLVNEQFF	TGTGCCAGCAGCTTTTACCCCATAACGGGGGGCCTTGTGAATGAGCAGTTCTTC
TRBD1	once	TRBV7-6	TRBJ2-3	CASSPRTGITDTQYF	TGTGCCAGCAGCCCCCGGACAGGGATCACAGATACGCAGTATTTT
NA	NA	TRBV12-3/TRBV12-4	TRBJ1-2	CASTRALNYGYTF	TGTGCCAGCACCAGAGCGCTAAACTATGGCTACACCTTC
TRBD2	NA	TRBV4-1	TRBJ2-2	CASSARLAEATGELFF	TGCGCCAGCAGTGCCAGACTAGCGGAAGCGACCGGGGAGCTGTTTTTT
TRBD2	NA	TRBV5-5	TRBJ2-7	CASSLGLAGMGEQYF	TGTGCCAGCAGCTTGGGACTAGCGGGGATGGGGGAGCAGTACTTC
NA	NA	TRBV3-1/TRBV3-2	TRBJ1-6	CASSQEKSPPLHF	TGTGCCAGCAGCCAAGAAAAAAGCCCACCCCTCCACTTT
TRBD2	NA	TRBV27	TRBJ2-3	CASSRPTSGGTDTQYF	TGTGCCAGCAGCAGGCCGACTAGCGGGGGCACAGATACGCAGTATTTT
NA	NA	TRBV15	TRBJ2-3	CATSRDTVVAGDTQYF	TGTGCCACCAGCAGAGATACCGTAGTTGCGGGAGATACGCAGTATTTT
NA	NA	TRBV19	TRBJ2-1	CASSRIGSYNEQFF	TGTGCCAGTAGTAGGATCGGGTCCTACAATGAGCAGTTCTTC
NA	once	TRBV10-1	TRBJ1-1	CATPGQGNTEAFF	TGCGCCACCCCGGGACAAGGCAACACTGAAGCTTTCTTT
NA	NA	TRBV5-6	TRBJ2-5	CASSLWRDVQETQYF	TGTGCCAGCAGCTTGTGGAGGGACGTCCAAGAGACCCAGTACTTC
TRBD1	NA	TRBV6-5	TRBJ1-2	CASSYGQGYLNGYTF	TGTGCCAGCAGTTACGGACAGGGATATTTGAATGGCTACACCTTC
NA	few	TRBV7-6	TRBJ1-6	CASSLRGMIDSPLHF	TGTGCCAGCAGCTTACGAGGGATGATTGATTCACCCCTCCACTTT
NA	NA	TRBV10-3	TRBJ2-1	CAISEVGVNEQFF	TGTGCCATCAGTGAAGTAGGGGTCAATGAGCAGTTCTTC
NA	NA	TRBV18	TRBJ2-1	CASSPRGLNEQFF	TGTGCCAGCTCACCGCGAGGCCTAAATGAGCAGTTCTTC
TRBD1	NA	TRBV5-6	TRBJ1-2	CASSRDRGSHGYTF	TGTGCCAGCAGCCGGGACAGGGGATCCCATGGCTACACCTTC
TRBD1	NA	TRBV5-1	TRBJ2-7	CASSLVPGGYEQYF	TGCGCCAGCAGCTTGGTCCCAGGGGGCTACGAGCAGTACTTC
NA	NA	TRBV12-3/TRBV12-4	TRBJ2-2	CASSRDTGELFF	TGTGCCAGCAGCCGGGACACCGGGGAGCTGTTTTTT
NA	NA	TRBV30	TRBJ2-4	CAWSETGRFNIQYF	TGTGCCTGGAGTGAAACAGGGAGATTTAACATTCAGTACTTC
NA	few	TRBV10-1	TRBJ1-2	CASSESHGYGYTF	TGCGCCAGCAGTGAGTCCCACGGCTATGGCTACACCTTC
TRBD1	NA	TRBV5-4	TRBJ1-2	CASSFAWTGYGYTF	TGTGCCAGCAGCTTCGCCTGGACAGGCTATGGCTACACCTTC
NA	NA	TRBV7-2	TRBJ1-1	CASTPNPAIQGEAFF	TGTGCCAGCACCCCGAATCCTGCGATTCAGGGTGAAGCTTTCTTT
NA	NA	TRBV19	TRBJ1-5	CASSISRGTQPQHF	TGTGCCAGTAGTATATCAAGGGGGACGCAGCCCCAGCATTTT
TRBD1	NA	TRBV5-1	TRBJ2-6	CASSLEGRGNTGANVLTF	TGCGCCAGCAGCTTGGAAGGCAGGGGGAACACTGGGGCCAACGTCCTGACTTTC
NA	once	TRBV7-8	TRBJ1-1	CASSFAMNRMNTEAFF	TGTGCCAGCAGCTTTGCAATGAACAGAATGAACACTGAAGCTTTCTTT
NA	NA	TRBV7-3	TRBJ2-7	CASSSLIFRGLYEQYF	TGTGCCAGCAGCTCCTTGATCTTCCGGGGACTCTACGAGCAGTACTTC
NA	NA	TRBV21-1	TRBJ1-2	CASSKVTGGSDNYGYTF	TGTGCCAGCAGCAAAGTCACAGGGGGCTCTGATAACTATGGCTACACCTTC
TRBD1	NA	TRBV10-1	TRBJ2-7	CASSERGGQGSSYEQYF	TGCGCCAGCAGTGAGCGAGGGGGACAGGGGAGCTCCTACGAGCAGTACTTC